Presented here are 5 T cell receptor beta chains from one specimen sequenced in a study of blood T cell repertoires in COVID-19. Sequenced by immunoSEQ multiplex PCR; TCRdb stores in-frame clones only, minus some. The sample consists of a few hundred thousand clones, approximately 80% of them appearing once. The sample was PBMCs or T cells enriched from blood (not recorded which). The receptors were gathered from a woman aged 60-75 years who had recovered from COVID-19.

The CDR3 loop reads CATRTGASYEQYF. As DNA, the CDR3 is TGTGCCACCCGGACAGGGGCGTCCTACGAGCAGTACTTC. The chain employs TRBV6-5 and TRBJ2-7; the match to TRBD1 covers 9 bases. The CDR3 has 13 amino acids. The junction had 5 bases not matched to a gene; V was cut back by 10 bases and J by 1 base. CDR1 and CDR2 (germline): MNHEY, SVGAGI.

The count of this clone is one. The chain employs TRBV5-6 and TRBJ1-2; 8 bases line up with TRBD1. Per the germline V gene, CDR1 is SGHDT and CDR2 is YYEEEE. CDR3 length: 15 amino acids. J was trimmed by 7 bases and V by 4 bases; bases with no gene match: 12. The CDR3 region is CASSSWWQGAGGYTF. The CDR3 nucleotides are TGTGCCAGCAGCAGCTGGTGGCAGGGGGCGGGTGGCTACACCTTC. Together with reference TRBV5-6 and TRBJ1-2, the CDR3 gives the full variable domain: DAGVTQSPTHLIKTRGQQVTLRCSPKSGHDTVSWYQQALGQGPQFIFQYYEEEERQRGNFPDRFSGHQFPNYSSELNVNALLLGDSALYLCASSSWWQGAGGYTFGSGTRLTVV.

The rearrangement joins TRBV30 to TRBJ2-7; D remains unclear. The CDR3 is made up of 14 amino acids. V dropped 2 bases and J dropped 2 bases, with 13 bases sitting between them. CDR1 GTSNPN and CDR2 SVGIG come from the germline V gene (reference sequence). In nucleotides, the CDR3 is TGTGCCTGGAGTCCCCGAGGTCTTACCTACGAGCAGTACTTC. It specifies CAWSPRGLTYEQYF.

This clone appeared once. J is TRBJ1-1 and V is TRBV9; a weak D match, TRBD1 (5 bases). Germline assignment: CDR1 SGDLS and CDR2 YYNGEE. The CDR3 has 15 residues. V was cut by 0 bases and J by 4 bases, with 13 bases left in between. CDR3 sequence (DNA): TGTGCCAGCAGCGTAGGGCAGGGCCTGGGCACTGAAGCTTTCTTT. It is translated as CASSVGQGLGTEAFF.

The chain is built from TRBV6-5 and TRBJ2-5; D might be TRBD1 (5 bases). The CDR3 sequence is 14 residues long. Germline loops: CDR1 MNHEY, CDR2 SVGAGI. Trimming stripped 2 bases from V and 5 bases from J, with 12 bases between. The CDR3, as DNA: TGTGCCAGCAGTTACAGGGGCGGAACGGAGACCCAGTACTTC. Its protein is CASSYRGGTETQYF.